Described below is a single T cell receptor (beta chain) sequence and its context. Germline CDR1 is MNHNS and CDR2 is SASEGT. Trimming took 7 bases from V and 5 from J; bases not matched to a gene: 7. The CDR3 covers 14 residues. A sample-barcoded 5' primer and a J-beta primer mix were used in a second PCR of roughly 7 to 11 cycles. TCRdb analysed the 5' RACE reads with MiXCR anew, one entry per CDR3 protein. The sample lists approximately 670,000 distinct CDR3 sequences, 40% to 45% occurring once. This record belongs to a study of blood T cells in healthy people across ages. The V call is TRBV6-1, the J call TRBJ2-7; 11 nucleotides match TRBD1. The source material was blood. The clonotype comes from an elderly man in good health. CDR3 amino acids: CASKPGQGGHEQYF. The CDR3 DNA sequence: TGTGCCAGCAAACCGGGACAGGGGGGACACGAGCAGTACTTC.